The clone carrying this T cell receptor beta chain showed up just a few times. Its antigen is unidentified. TCRdb processed the RT-PCR reads anew with MiXCR; each CDR3 protein has one entry. The repertoire holds about 240,000 distinct CDR3 sequences, less than 15% seen once, with approximately 7.8% in the top ten. V was cut by 6 bases and J by 1 base, with 21 bases left in between. The germline V gene has CDR1 MDHEN and CDR2 SYDVKM. CDR3 size: 17 residues. This record comes from a study of response to subunit inactivated influenza vaccine. Study-wide results and caveats: The authors proposed limited new T cell recruitment per seasonal influenza vaccination.

Here the sequenced sample was non-naive T cells sorted from PBMCs, taken 14 to 15 days before vaccination. This chain connects TRBV28 to TRBJ1-1; D perhaps matches TRBD1 (6 bases). This TCR was sampled from a man in his forties or fifties who received an inactivated influenza vaccine. The CDR3 loop is CASSSKGSPRGNTEAFF. The CDR3 nucleotides read TGTGCCAGCAGCTCTAAAGGAAGCCCCAGGGGGAACACTGAAGCTTTCTTT. The entire variable domain, with the rest obtained from reference TRBV28 and TRBJ1-1, is as follows: DVKVTQSSRYLVKRTGEKVFLECVQDMDHENMFWYRQDPGLGLRLIYFSYDVKMKEKGDIPEGYSVSREKKERFSLILESASTNQTSMYLCASSSKGSPRGNTEAFFGQGTRLTVV.